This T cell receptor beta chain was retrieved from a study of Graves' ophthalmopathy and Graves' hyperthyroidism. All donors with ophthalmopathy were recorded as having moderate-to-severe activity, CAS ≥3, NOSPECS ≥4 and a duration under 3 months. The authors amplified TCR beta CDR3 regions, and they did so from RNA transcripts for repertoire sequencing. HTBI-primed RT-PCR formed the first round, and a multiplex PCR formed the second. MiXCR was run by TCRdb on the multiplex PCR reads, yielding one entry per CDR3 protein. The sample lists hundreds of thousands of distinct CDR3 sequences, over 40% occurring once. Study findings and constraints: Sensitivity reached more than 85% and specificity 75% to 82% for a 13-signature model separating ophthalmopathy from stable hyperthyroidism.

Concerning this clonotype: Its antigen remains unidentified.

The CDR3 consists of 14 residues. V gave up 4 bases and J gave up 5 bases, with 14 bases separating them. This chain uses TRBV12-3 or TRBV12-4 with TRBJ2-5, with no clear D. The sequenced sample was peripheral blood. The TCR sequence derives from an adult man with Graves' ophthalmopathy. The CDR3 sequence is CASSSSHVGETQYF. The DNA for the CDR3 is TGTGCCAGCAGTTCTTCCCACGTGGGGGAGACCCAGTACTTC.